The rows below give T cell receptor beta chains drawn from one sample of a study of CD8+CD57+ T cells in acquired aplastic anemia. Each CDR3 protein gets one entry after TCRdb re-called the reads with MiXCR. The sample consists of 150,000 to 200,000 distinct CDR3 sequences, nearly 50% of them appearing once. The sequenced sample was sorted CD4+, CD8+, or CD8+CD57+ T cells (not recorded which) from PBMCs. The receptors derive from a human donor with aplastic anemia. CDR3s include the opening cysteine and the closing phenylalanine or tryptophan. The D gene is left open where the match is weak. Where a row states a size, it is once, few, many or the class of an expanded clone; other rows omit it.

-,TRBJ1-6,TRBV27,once,TGTGCCAGCAGTTTTGTGAGCTCCTATAATTCACCCCTCCACTTT,CASSFVSSYNSPLHF
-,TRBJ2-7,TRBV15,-,TGTGCCACCAGCGGGGACGACAGGCAACCCTACGAGCAGTACTTC,CATSGDDRQPYEQYF
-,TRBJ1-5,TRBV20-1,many,TGCAGTGCGGGGGTACCAAATCAGCCCCAGCATTTT,CSAGVPNQPQHF
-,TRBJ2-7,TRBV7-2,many,TGTGCCAGCAGCACAAGCGGAGGGGAGCAGTACTTC,CASSTSGGEQYF
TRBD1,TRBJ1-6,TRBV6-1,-,TGTGCCAGCATCAGACAGGGCGCGGCACCCCTCCACTTT,CASIRQGAAPLHF
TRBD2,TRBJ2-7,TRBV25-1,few,TGTGCCAGCAGTGCCGCACTGGGGGGGGAGCAGTACTTC,CASSAALGGEQYF
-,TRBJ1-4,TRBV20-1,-,TGCAGTGCTAGAGATTCGGCAAGGGGTAATGAAAAACTGTTTTTT,CSARDSARGNEKLFF
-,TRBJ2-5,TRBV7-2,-,TGTGCCAGCAGCTTACTATCGGCCCCAAGGGAGACCCAGTACTTC,CASSLLSAPRETQYF
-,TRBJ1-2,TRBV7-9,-,TGTGCCAGCAGCTTGTCGACAGACCCTAATGGCTACACCTTC,CASSLSTDPNGYTF
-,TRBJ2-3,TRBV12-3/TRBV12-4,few,TGTGCCAGCAACAAAAACGTCCGGGGGCTAACAGATACGCAGTATTTT,CASNKNVRGLTDTQYF
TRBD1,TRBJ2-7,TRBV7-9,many,TGTGCCAGCAGCGCCGGGACAGGGAAGTACGAGCAGTACTTC,CASSAGTGKYEQYF
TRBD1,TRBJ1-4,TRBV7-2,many,TGTGCCAGCAGCTCGGACAGGGGTGGTGAAAAACTGTTTTTT,CASSSDRGGEKLFF
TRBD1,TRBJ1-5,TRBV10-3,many,TGTGCCTCGGGACAGGAGAGCAATCAGCCCCAGCATTTT,CASGQESNQPQHF
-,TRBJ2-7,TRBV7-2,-,TGTGCCAGCAGCTTTGAGACAGGACACTACGAGCAGTACTTC,CASSFETGHYEQYF
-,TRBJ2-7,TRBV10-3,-,TGTGCCATCAGTGACCAACTGGACAGCTCCTACGAGCAGTACTTC,CAISDQLDSSYEQYF
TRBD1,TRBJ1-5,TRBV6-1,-,TGTGCCAGCAGTGGTGGGACAGCGGTCGGAAAAGGTCGGAATCAGCCCCAGCATTTT,CASSGGTAVGKGRNQPQHF
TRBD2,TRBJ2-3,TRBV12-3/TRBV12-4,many,TGTGCCAGCAGTCCCCGACCGGGACTAGGAGTGGTGGATACGCAGTATTTT,CASSPRPGLGVVDTQYF
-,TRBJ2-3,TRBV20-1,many,TGCAGTGCCCGCCCTGGCCCAGATACGCAGTATTTT,CSARPGPDTQYF
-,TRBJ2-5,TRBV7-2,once,TGTGCCAGCAGCTTATTGGGTAGCCGGGAGACCCAGTACTTC,CASSLLGSRETQYF
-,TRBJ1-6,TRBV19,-,TGTGCCAGTACCCCGCGGGGGGGGCTCGGTTCACCCCTCCACTTT,CASTPRGGLGSPLHF
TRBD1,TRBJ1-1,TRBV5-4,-,TGTGCCAGCAGCCGAGGGGGCCTAGAAGCTTTCTTT,CASSRGGLEAFF
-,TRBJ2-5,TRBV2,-,TGTGCCAGCAGTGGGTCCGTGCAGACCCAGTACTTC,CASSGSVQTQYF
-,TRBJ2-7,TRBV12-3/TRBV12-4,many,TGTGCCAGCAGTTTAGGCCTCGCGGCGCTGCAGTACTTC,CASSLGLAALQYF
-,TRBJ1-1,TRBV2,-,TGTGCCAGCAGTGAATATCCGCTCACTGAAGCTTTCTTT,CASSEYPLTEAFF
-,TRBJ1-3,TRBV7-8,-,TGTGCCAGCAGCCCCTGGGAGCCTAGCTCTGGAAACACCATATATTTT,CASSPWEPSSGNTIYF
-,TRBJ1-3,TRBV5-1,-,TGCGCCAGCAGTGGAGGGACAGGAAACACCATATATTTT,CASSGGTGNTIYF
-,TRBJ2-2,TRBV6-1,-,TGTGCCAGCAGTCCATCCGGGACAAGGGACACCGGGGAGCTGTTTTTT,CASSPSGTRDTGELFF
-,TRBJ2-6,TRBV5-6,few,TGTGCCAGCAGCTTGTATTTAAGCTCTGGGGCCAACGTCCTGACTTTC,CASSLYLSSGANVLTF
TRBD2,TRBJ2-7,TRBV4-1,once,TGCGCCAGCAGCCGCGAAGCTGGGAGGGTCTACGAGCAGTACTTC,CASSREAGRVYEQYF
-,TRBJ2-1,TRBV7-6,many,TGTGCCAGCAGCTTAGATTTTAACAGGGTGCACAATGAGCAGTTCTTC,CASSLDFNRVHNEQFF
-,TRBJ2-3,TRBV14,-,TGTGCCAGCAGCCAAGAGGGGAGAGGGGCAGATACGCAGTATTTT,CASSQEGRGADTQYF
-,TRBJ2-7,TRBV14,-,TGTGCCAGCAGCTTAGGGCCAGTTCCCTACTTC,CASSLGPVPYF
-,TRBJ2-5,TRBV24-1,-,TGTGCCACCAGTGAAGACCACTCGGAGACCCAGTACTTC,CATSEDHSETQYF
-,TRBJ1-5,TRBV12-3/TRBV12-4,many,TGTGCCAGCAGTTTAGCCGCCTCAAGGGGTAGCAATCAGCCCCAGCATTTT,CASSLAASRGSNQPQHF
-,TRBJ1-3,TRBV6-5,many,TGTGCCAGCAGTTACTCGAATGCGCCGTTCTCTGGAAACACCATATATTTT,CASSYSNAPFSGNTIYF
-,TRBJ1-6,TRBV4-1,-,TGCGCCAGCAGCCAAGACCCGGGGGTTGGCTCACCCCTCCACTTT,CASSQDPGVGSPLHF
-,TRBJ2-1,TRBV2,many,TGTGCCAGCAGGGGAGGAGCACCCTACAATGAGCAGTTCTTC,CASRGGAPYNEQFF
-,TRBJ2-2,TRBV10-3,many,TGTGCCATCAGGAGGGGGGTGGCCGGGGAGCTGTTTTTT,CAIRRGVAGELFF
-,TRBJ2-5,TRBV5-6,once,TGTGCCAGCAGCTTGGGGGGGCTCAGGGGAGTGGGTCAGCCCCAGTACTTC,CASSLGGLRGVGQPQYF
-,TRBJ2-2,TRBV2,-,TGTGCCAGCACCTCAATGCGGGACACCGGGGAGCTGTTTTTT,CASTSMRDTGELFF
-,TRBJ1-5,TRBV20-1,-,TGCAGTGCTACGGACGGTCTTCTCAATCAGCCCCAGCATTTT,CSATDGLLNQPQHF
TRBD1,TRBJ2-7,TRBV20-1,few,TGCAGTGCTCTGAGACAGGGTGGCGAGCAGTACTTC,CSALRQGGEQYF
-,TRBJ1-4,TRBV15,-,TGTGCCACCAGTACCCTTCAGGGTAGGGAACTGTTTTTT,CATSTLQGRELFF
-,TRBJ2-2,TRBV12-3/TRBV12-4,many,TGTGCCAGCAGTTTACGAGGGCCCGAGGGGGAGCTGTTTTTT,CASSLRGPEGELFF
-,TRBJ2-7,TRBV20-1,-,TGCAGTGGGAAGGGGTTGACGTTAGGCTCCTACGAGCAGTACTTC,CSGKGLTLGSYEQYF
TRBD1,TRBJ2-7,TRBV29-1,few,TGCAGCGTTGGACAGGGAGAGGTCGAGCAGTACTTC,CSVGQGEVEQYF
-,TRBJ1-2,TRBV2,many,TGTGCCAGCACCTTCAGGGGTGACTATGGCTACACCTTC,CASTFRGDYGYTF
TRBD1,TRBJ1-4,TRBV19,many,TGTGCCAGTAGTATTTCGGCAGGGGGCACTGCTAATGAAAAACTGTTTTTT,CASSISAGGTANEKLFF
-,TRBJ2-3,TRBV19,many,TGTGCCAGTAGTTTACGGCGCACAGATACGCAGTATTTT,CASSLRRTDTQYF
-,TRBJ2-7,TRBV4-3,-,TGCGCCAGCAGCCGTAGCAGAAGCTCCTACGAGCAGTACTTC,CASSRSRSSYEQYF